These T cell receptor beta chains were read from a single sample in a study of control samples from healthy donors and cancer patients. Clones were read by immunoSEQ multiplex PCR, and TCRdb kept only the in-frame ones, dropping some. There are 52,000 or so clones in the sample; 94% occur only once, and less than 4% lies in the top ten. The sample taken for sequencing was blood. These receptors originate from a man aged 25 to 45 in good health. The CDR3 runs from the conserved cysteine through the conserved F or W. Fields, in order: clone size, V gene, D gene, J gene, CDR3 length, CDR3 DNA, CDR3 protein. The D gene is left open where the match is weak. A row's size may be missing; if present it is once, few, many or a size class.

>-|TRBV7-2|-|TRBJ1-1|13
TGTGCCAGCAGCTTTTCGAGGAACACTGAAGCTTTCTTT
CASSFSRNTEAFF
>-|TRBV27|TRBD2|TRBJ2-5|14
TGTGCCAGCACCGGTCGGCGGGGGTTGGAGACCCAGTACTTC
CASTGRRGLETQYF
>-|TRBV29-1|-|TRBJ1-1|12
TGCAGCGTGGACCACAGGGACACTGAAGCTTTCTTT
CSVDHRDTEAFF
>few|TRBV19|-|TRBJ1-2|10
TGTGCCAGTCGAGCGGATGGCTACACCTTC
CASRADGYTF
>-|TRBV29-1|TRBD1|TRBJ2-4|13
TGCAGCGTTGATTCAGGGGGCGAAAACATTCAGTACTTC
CSVDSGGENIQYF
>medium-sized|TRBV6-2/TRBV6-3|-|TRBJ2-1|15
TGTGCCAGCAGTAGCGGATTTAGCTCCTACAATGAGCAGTTCTTC
CASSSGFSSYNEQFF
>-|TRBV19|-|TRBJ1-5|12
TGTGCCAGTAGTTCCGGGAGACAGCCCCAGCATTTT
CASSSGRQPQHF
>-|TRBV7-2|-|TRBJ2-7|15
TGTGCCAGCAGCTTAGCGGCGGGCGGAACCTACGAGCAGTACTTC
CASSLAAGGTYEQYF
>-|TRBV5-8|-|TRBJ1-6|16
TGTGCCAGCAGCTTGATCGGATCGTCCTATAATTCACCCCTCCACTTT
CASSLIGSSYNSPLHF
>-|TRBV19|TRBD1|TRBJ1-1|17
TGTGCCAGTAGGACGACAGGGATTCGTTTTACGAACACTGAAGCTTTCTTT
CASRTTGIRFTNTEAFF
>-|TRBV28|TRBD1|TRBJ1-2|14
TGTGCCAGCAGTCGACAAACAGGGGCCGGTGGCTACACCTTC
CASSRQTGAGGYTF
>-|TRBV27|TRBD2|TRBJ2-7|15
TGTGCCAGCAGTTTCCTTCCGGGAGGTGGGTACGAGCAGTACTTC
CASSFLPGGGYEQYF
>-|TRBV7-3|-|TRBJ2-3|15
TGTGCCAGCAGCTTAAGTCTGGCTAACACAGATACGCAGTATTTT
CASSLSLANTDTQYF
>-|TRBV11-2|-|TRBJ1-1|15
TGTGCCAGCAGCTTTGGTAGAGGGTATAACACTGAAGCTTTCTTT
CASSFGRGYNTEAFF
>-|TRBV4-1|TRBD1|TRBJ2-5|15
TGCGCCAGCAGGGACGACAGGGGGCCGTCAGAGACCCAGTACTTC
CASRDDRGPSETQYF
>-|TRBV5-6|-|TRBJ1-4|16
TGTGCCAGCAGCCTCGACAGTCGCCTCCTCAATGAAAAACTGTTTTTT
CASSLDSRLLNEKLFF
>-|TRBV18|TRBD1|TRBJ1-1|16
TGTGCCAGCTCACCCGGGACAGGGGGCGATTTCACTGAAGCTTTCTTT
CASSPGTGGDFTEAFF
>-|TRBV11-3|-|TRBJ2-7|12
TGTGCCAGCAGCTTAGGTGGGATAAGACAGTACTTC
CASSLGGIRQYF
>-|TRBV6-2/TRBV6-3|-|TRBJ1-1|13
TGTGCCAGCAGTGCAGGGAGGAACACTGAAGCTTTCTTT
CASSAGRNTEAFF
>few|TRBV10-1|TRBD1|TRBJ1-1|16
TGCGCCAGCAGTTACTATCAGGACAGGGGAGACACTGAAGCTTTCTTT
CASSYYQDRGDTEAFF
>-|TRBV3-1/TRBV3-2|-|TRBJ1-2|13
TGTGCCAGCAGCCATCAGAAGAACTATGGCTACACCTTC
CASSHQKNYGYTF
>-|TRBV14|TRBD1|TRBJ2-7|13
TGTGCCAGCAGCCCCGGGACAGGCTACGAGCAGTACTTC
CASSPGTGYEQYF
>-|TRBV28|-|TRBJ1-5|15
TGTGCCAGCAGTCGGTACAGGGTTAGCAATCAGCCCCAGCATTTT
CASSRYRVSNQPQHF
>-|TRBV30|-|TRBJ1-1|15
TGTGCCTGGAGTGGGGGGCAGGGGATGAACACTGAAGCTTTCTTT
CAWSGGQGMNTEAFF
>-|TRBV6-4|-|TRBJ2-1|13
TGTGCCAGCAGTGTACAGGCCTACAATGAGCAGTTCTTC
CASSVQAYNEQFF
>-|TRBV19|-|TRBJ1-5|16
TGTGCCAGTAGAGGGGCCGGGGTGGCGAGCAATCAGCCCCAGCATTTT
CASRGAGVASNQPQHF
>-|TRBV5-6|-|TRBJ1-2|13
TGTGCCAGCAGCTTGCCCCCTAACTATGGCTACACCTTC
CASSLPPNYGYTF
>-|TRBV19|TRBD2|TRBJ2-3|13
TGTGCCACCTCTAGCGGGGGCACAGATACGCAGTATTTT
CATSSGGTDTQYF
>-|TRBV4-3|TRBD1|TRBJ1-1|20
TGCGCCAGCAGCCAATACTCCCTCGCCACAAACAGGGGGTATAACACTGAAGCTTTCTTT
CASSQYSLATNRGYNTEAFF
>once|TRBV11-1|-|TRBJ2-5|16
TGTGCCAGCAGGCTTAAAGGGCAGGGCGATCAAGAGACCCAGTACTTC
CASRLKGQGDQETQYF
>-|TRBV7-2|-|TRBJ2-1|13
TGTGCCAGCAGCCCTGCCCCCTACAATGAGCAGTTCTTC
CASSPAPYNEQFF
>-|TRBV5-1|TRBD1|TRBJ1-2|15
TGCGCCAGCAGCTTGGATCACAGGGGGTACGGTGGCTACACCTTC
CASSLDHRGYGGYTF
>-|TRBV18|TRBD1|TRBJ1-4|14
TGTGCCAGCTCACCGACAGGGACTAATGAAAAACTGTTTTTT
CASSPTGTNEKLFF
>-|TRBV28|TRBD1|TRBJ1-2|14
TGTGCCAGCAGTTCGACAGGGGAGGGCGATGGCTACACCTTC
CASSSTGEGDGYTF
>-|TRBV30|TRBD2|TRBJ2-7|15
TGTGCCTGGAGGCCCGGGGGGGGGCCTTCCTACGAGCAGTACTTC
CAWRPGGGPSYEQYF
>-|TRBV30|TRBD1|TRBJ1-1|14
TGTGCCTGGAGCACGGACAGGAGGGGCACTGAAGCTTTCTTT
CAWSTDRRGTEAFF
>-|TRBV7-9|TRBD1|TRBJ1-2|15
TGTGCCAGCAGAGAGACAGGGGGCGCCCCAGATGGCTACACCTTC
CASRETGGAPDGYTF
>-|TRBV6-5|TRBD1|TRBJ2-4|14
TGTGCCAGCAAACCGGGACAGGGGAGAAACATTCAGTACTTC
CASKPGQGRNIQYF
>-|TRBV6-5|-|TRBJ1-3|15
TGTGCCAGCAGACCGGGTGGGGGTAACGGGAACACCATATATTTT
CASRPGGGNGNTIYF
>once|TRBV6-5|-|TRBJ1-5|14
TGTGCCAGCGTTGGAGGAAGCGGCAATCAGCCCCAGCATTTT
CASVGGSGNQPQHF
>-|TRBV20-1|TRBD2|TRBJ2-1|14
TGCAGTGCTAGTGTCGCGGGAGACTTCAATGAGCAGTTCTTC
CSASVAGDFNEQFF
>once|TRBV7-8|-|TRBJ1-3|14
TGTGCCAGCAGCTTAAGGACGTCTGGAAACACCATATATTTT
CASSLRTSGNTIYF
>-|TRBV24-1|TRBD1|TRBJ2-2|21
TGTGCCACCAGTGATTCGACCTCTCCGTGGGACAGGACAGTGAGTACCGGGGAGCTGTTTTTT
CATSDSTSPWDRTVSTGELFF
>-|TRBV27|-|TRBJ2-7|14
TGTGCCAGCAGTTTATCGGTGGCAGCCTACGAGCAGTACTTC
CASSLSVAAYEQYF
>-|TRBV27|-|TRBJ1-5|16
TGTGCCAGCAGTTTAATTTCCCAGGGTCACAATCAGCCCCAGCATTTT
CASSLISQGHNQPQHF
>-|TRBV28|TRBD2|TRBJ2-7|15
TGTGCCAGCAGTTTATCTAGCGGCCTTATCTACGAGCAGTACTTC
CASSLSSGLIYEQYF